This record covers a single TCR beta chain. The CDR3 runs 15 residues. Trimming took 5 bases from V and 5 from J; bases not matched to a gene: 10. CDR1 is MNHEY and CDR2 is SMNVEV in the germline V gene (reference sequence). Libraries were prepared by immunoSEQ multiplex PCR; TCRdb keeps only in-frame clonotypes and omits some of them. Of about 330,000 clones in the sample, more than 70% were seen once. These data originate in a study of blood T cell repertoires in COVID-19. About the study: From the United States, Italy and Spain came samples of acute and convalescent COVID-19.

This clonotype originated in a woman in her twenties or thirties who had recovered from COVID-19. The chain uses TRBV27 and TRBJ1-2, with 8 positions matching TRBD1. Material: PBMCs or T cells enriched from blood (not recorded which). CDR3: CASSPLDRGGYGYTF. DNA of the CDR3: TGTGCCAGCAGTCCGCTAGACAGGGGAGGTTATGGCTACACCTTC.